The text below deals with one T cell receptor beta chain. Its antigen is not identified. This entry is derived from a study of Siglec-9 on CD8 T cells in melanoma. Study results and limitations: An effector memory CD8+ T-cell subset seemingly accumulating in melanoma was reportedly marked and regulated by Siglec-9.

Sequencing was performed with immunoSEQ multiplex PCR; in TCRdb, only in-frame clones are kept and a portion is missing. The sample lists around 35,000 clones, roughly 84% seen once, with under 2% in the top ten. Sequenced input: Siglec-9- CD8+ T cells sorted from blood. The source of this sequence is a human donor in good health.

Here the CDR3 reads CASSTKTSGRQISYNEQFF. The DNA for the CDR3 is TGCGCCAGCAGCACCAAGACTAGCGGGAGACAGATATCCTACAATGAGCAGTTCTTC. V usage is TRBV10-2 and J usage is TRBJ2-1, with TRBD2 matching over 12 bases. This CDR3 is 19 amino acids long. Germline V CDR1 and CDR2: WSHSY, SAAADI. Unmatched junction bases numbered 13, after V lost 6 bases and J lost 1 base.